The 20 T cell receptor beta chains reported below all come from one sample, sequenced in a study of cytomegalovirus exposure and HLA in healthy donors. A multiplex PCR was run with 60 Vbeta primers and 13 Jbeta primers. Sequenced by immunoSEQ multiplex PCR; TCRdb stores in-frame clones only, minus some. This listing includes approximately 43,000 clones. Sequenced input: PBMCs. The receptors were sampled from a woman in her thirties in good health and CMV-seronegative.

The chain employs TRBV30 and TRBJ1-4, with TRBD1 as a possible D gene (5 bases). The V and J ends lost 0 bases and 6 bases respectively, with 5 bases between them. The V gene's germline CDR1 is GTSNPN and CDR2 SVGIG (reference sequence). The CDR3 spans 12 residues. Here the CDR3 reads CAWSVQDEKLFF. The CDR3, as DNA: TGTGCCTGGAGTGTACAGGATGAAAAACTGTTTTTT.

The CDR3 reads CASSLLAGTAIEQYF. The CDR3 DNA sequence: TGTGCCAGCAGTTTACTAGCGGGGACGGCTATCGAGCAGTACTTC. This sequence joins TRBV27 and TRBJ2-7, with 9 bases matching TRBD2. The CDR3 consists of 15 residues. The germline V gene encodes CDR1 MNHEY and CDR2 SMNVEV (reference sequence). Trimming at V came to 2 bases and at J to 6 bases, leaving 8 bases not matched to a gene.

The V gene is TRBV7-3, the J gene TRBJ2-1, with 8 bases identical to TRBD2. Germline CDR1 reads SGHTA; CDR2 reads FQGTGA. The CDR3 is made up of 15 amino acids. The junction had 11 bases not matched to a gene; V was cut back by 5 bases and J by 8 bases. The CDR3 sequence is CASSREGLRVDEQFF. CDR3 nucleotides: TGTGCCAGCAGCCGGGAGGGCCTCCGGGTCGATGAGCAGTTCTTC.

This chain uses TRBV4-1 with TRBJ2-7; D possibly corresponds to TRBD2 (5 bases). The germline V gene encodes CDR1 MGHRA and CDR2 YSYEKL. The CDR3 length is 16 residues. V dropped 0 bases and J dropped 3 bases, with 15 bases sitting between them. DNA for the CDR3: TGCGCCAGCAGCCAAGAAGAAGGACTCCCCAACTACGAGCAGTACTTC. Protein: CASSQEEGLPNYEQYF.

The chain joins TRBV5-1 to TRBJ2-1, with a tentative D call TRBD2 (6 bases). The V and J ends lost 6 bases and 7 bases respectively, with 17 bases between them. The CDR3 is 14 residues long. Germline CDR1 SGHRS, CDR2 YFSETQ. CDR3 coding DNA: TGCGCCAGCATGAGAAGCGGGTCAGGAAATGAGCAGTTCTTC. It yields the protein CASMRSGSGNEQFF.

The chain has TRBV7-9 and TRBJ2-7; D possibly corresponds to TRBD1 (6 bases). The germline V gene has CDR1 SEHNR and CDR2 FQNEAQ (reference sequence). The CDR3 has 16 amino acids. With 4 bases removed from V and 3 bases from J, the gap between germline ends came to 19 bases. The CDR3 reads CASSSTLQGTRYEQYF. The CDR3 DNA is TGTGCCAGCAGCTCCACCTTACAGGGAACACGCTACGAGCAGTACTTC.

The chain has TRBV4-2 and TRBJ2-7, with 9 positions matching TRBD2. The germline V gene encodes CDR1 LGHNA and CDR2 YNFKEQ. There are 15 residues in the CDR3. V lost 2 bases and J lost 2; bases outside the gene matches: 4. Here the CDR3 reads CASSQTSGRPYEQYF. As DNA, the CDR3 is TGTGCCAGCAGCCAAACCAGCGGGAGGCCCTACGAGCAGTACTTC.

The rearrangement joins TRBV12-2 to TRBJ1-3; the D call TRBD1 from the table was never checked on the DNA. TRBV12-2 is a pseudogene. This CDR3 contains 17 residues. The CDR3 nucleotides read TGTGCAAGTCGCGAGAACCTGACAGGACCCTCTGGAAACACCATATATTTT. It translates to CASRENLTGPSGNTIYF.

The V and J genes are TRBV18 and TRBJ2-6, with 12 nucleotides matching TRBD2. Trimming took 3 bases from V and 1 from J; bases not matched to a gene: 4. This CDR3 is 18 amino acids long. Germline values: CDR1 KGHSH, CDR2 LQKENI. The CDR3 coding sequence is TGTGCCAGCTCACCGGGACTAGCGGGTATTTCTGGGGCCAACGTCCTGACTTTC. Amino acids: CASSPGLAGISGANVLTF. The full variable domain, its missing parts supplied by reference TRBV18 and TRBJ2-6, is NAGVMQNPRHLVRRRGQEARLRCSPMKGHSHVYWYRQLPEEGLKFMVYLQKENIIDESGMPKERFSAEFPKEGPSILRIQQVVRGDSAAYFCASSPGLAGISGANVLTFGAGSRLTVL.

This chain connects TRBV5-1 to TRBJ2-5; tentative D call: TRBD2 (5 bases). The CDR3 has 14 amino acids. The V end was cut by 1 base, the J end by 3 bases, with 10 bases between. Per the germline V gene, CDR1 is SGHRS and CDR2 is YFSETQ. The CDR3 sequence is CASSLWAREETQYF. DNA of the CDR3: TGCGCCAGCAGCTTGTGGGCGCGGGAAGAGACCCAGTACTTC.

J is TRBJ1-2 and V is TRBV19, with TRBD1 identical over 9 bases. Germline V CDR1 and CDR2: LNHDA, SQIVND (reference sequence). The V gene end was trimmed by 7 bases and the J gene end by 6 bases; junction bases not matched to a gene: 6. The CDR3 runs 13 residues. CDR3 protein: CASTSTGGDGYTF. In nucleotides, the CDR3 is TGTGCCAGTACCAGCACAGGGGGCGATGGCTACACCTTC.

A note on this clone: Germline is not matched at one junction end, which may reflect a read error. This CDR3 is CASSRQGPNTGELFF. CDR3 DNA sequence: TGTGCTAGCAGCCGACAGGGCCCTAACACCGGGGAGCTGTTTTTT. V is TRBV7-7 and J is TRBJ2-2; TRBD1 matches at 7 bases. This CDR3 is 15 amino acids long. The germline V gene has CDR1 SSHAT and CDR2 FNYEAQ (reference sequence).

The rearrangement joins TRBV5-1 to TRBJ2-6; no clear D. Trimming shortened V by 0 bases and J by 1 base, and 2 bases separated the two germline ends. The CDR3 totals 14 residues. CDR1 and CDR2 from the germline V gene are SGHRS and YFSETQ. The CDR3 DNA follows: TGCGCCAGCAGCTTGGCTTCTGGGGCCAACGTCCTGACTTTC. This gives the protein CASSLASGANVLTF. The full variable domain, completed using reference TRBV5-1 and TRBJ2-6, is KAGVTQTPRYLIKTRGQQVTLSCSPISGHRSVSWYQQTPGQGLQFLFEYFSETQRNKGNFPGRFSGRQFSNSRSEMNVSTLELGDSALYLCASSLASGANVLTFGAGSRLTVL.

The rearrangement links TRBV6-6 to TRBJ2-5; the match to TRBD1 covers 10 bases. The CDR3 loop spans 15 amino acids. The V and J ends lost 5 bases and 3 bases, in that order; junction bases with no gene match: 6. Germline CDR1 is MNHNY and CDR2 is SVGAGI (reference sequence). The CDR3 nucleotides read TGTGCCAGCAGTAGTCCGGGACAGGGGAAAGAGACCCAGTACTTC. Translation gives CASSSPGQGKETQYF.

The gene calls are TRBV5-6 and TRBJ1-2; 9 nucleotides line up with TRBD1. The length of the CDR3 is 13 residues. Germline V gene data show CDR1 as SGHDT and CDR2 as YYEEEE. The V and J ends lost 4 bases and 6 bases, in that order; junction bases with no gene match: 4. This CDR3 is CASSQGQGHGYTF. The CDR3 DNA reads as TGTGCCAGCAGCCAGGGACAGGGACATGGCTACACCTTC.

This chain links TRBV7-6 with TRBJ2-1, with 9 positions matching TRBD1. Germline CDR1 is SGHVS and CDR2 is FNYEAQ. V dropped 1 base and J dropped 9; count of bases not matched to a gene: 7. The CDR3 sequence is 15 residues long. The CDR3 DNA follows: TGTGCCAGCAGCTTAGGAGGGACAGGGTTCGGTGAGCAGTTCTTC. Protein: CASSLGGTGFGEQFF.

This sequence joins TRBV11-3 and TRBJ2-5; D unclear. Trimming pared 5 bases from V and 3 bases from J, leaving 13 bases between. This CDR3 has 14 amino acids. The germline CDR1 and CDR2 sequences are SGHNT and YENEEA. DNA of the CDR3: TGTGCCAGCAGCCAAATGGGCCCGGAAGAGACCCAGTACTTC. This translates into CASSQMGPEETQYF.

The rearrangement uses TRBV5-1 and TRBJ2-7; TRBD2 matches at 8 bases. With 4 bases clipped from V and 9 bases from J, the junction kept 15 bases outside the gene matches. The CDR3 loop spans 15 amino acids. Germline V gene lookup returns CDR1 SGHRS and CDR2 YFSETQ. CDR3 coding DNA: TGCGCCAGCAGCCAACCAGAGCGGGGGCCTGAGGGGCAGTACTTC. This codes for CASSQPERGPEGQYF.

The J gene is TRBJ1-4, the V gene TRBV18; the D is unclear. The V gene lost 2 bases and the J gene lost 5 bases, with 9 bases spanning the gap. This CDR3 contains 14 residues. CDR1 is KGHSH, CDR2 LQKENI, per germline. The DNA for the CDR3 is TGTGCCAGCTCACCAGACGGACTGAATGAAAAACTGTTTTTT. Translation gives CASSPDGLNEKLFF.

The chain combines TRBV4-3 with TRBJ2-7, with 8 bases lining up with TRBD1. V lost 0 bases, J lost 6 bases, and 10 bases stayed unmatched. The CDR3 loop spans 16 amino acids. Germline assignment: CDR1 LGHNA and CDR2 YSLEER. This CDR3 reads CASSQDLTGASSEQYF. DNA for the CDR3: TGCGCCAGCAGCCAAGACTTGACAGGGGCGTCTAGCGAGCAGTACTTC.